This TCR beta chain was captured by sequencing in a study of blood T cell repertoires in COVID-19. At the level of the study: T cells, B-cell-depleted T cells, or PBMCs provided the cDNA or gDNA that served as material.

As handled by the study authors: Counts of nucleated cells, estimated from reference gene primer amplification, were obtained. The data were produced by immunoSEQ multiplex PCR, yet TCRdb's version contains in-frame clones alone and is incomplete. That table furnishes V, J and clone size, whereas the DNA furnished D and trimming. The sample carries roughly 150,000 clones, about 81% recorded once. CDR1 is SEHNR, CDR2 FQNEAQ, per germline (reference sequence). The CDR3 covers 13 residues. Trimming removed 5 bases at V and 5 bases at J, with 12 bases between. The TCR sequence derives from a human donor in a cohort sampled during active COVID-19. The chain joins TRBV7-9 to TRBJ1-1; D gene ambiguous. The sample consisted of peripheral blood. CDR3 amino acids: CASSMIRGTEAFF. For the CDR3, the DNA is TGTGCCAGCAGCATGATACGGGGAACTGAAGCTTTCTTT.